A selection of T cell receptor beta chains follows, all from one sample in a study of post-analysis software for immune sequencing data. TCRdb used MiXCR to reprocess the PCR reads, holding one entry per CDR3 protein. The repertoire holds around 160,000 distinct CDR3 sequences, with under 40% as singletons. Sequenced material: blood, taken after autologous hematopoietic stem cell transplantation. These receptors came from a girl aged 10-17 years with multiple sclerosis. Both conserved end residues are part of each CDR3. The D gene is left open where the match is weak. Not all rows give a size; the values are once, few, many and, for expanded clones, a class.

j_gene | d_gene | abundance | v_gene | CDR3aa | CDR3nt
TRBJ2-4 | - | few | TRBV15 | CATSRDRGWGLNIQYF | TGTGCCACCAGCAGAGATCGTGGGTGGGGCTTGAACATTCAGTACTTC
TRBJ2-1 | - | few | TRBV15 | CATSRDRVPGMSSYNEQFF | TGTGCCACCAGCAGAGATCGTGTCCCCGGGATGAGCTCCTACAATGAGCAGTTCTTC
TRBJ2-6 | - | - | TRBV7-9 | CASSPGPSESSGANVLTF | TGTGCCAGCAGCCCCGGTCCTAGCGAGAGCTCTGGGGCCAACGTCCTGACTTTC
TRBJ2-1 | - | - | TRBV29-1 | CSGGTARVEQFF | TGCAGCGGGGGGACGGCGAGAGTTGAGCAGTTCTTC
TRBJ1-2 | - | once | TRBV12-3/TRBV12-4 | CASSLSGDGCTF | TGTGCCAGCAGTTTGTCAGGGGATGGCTGCACCTTC
TRBJ2-1 | TRBD2 | many | TRBV5-1 | CASSLEAGGGEQFF | TGCGCCAGCAGCTTAGAGGCGGGGGGGGGTGAGCAGTTCTTC
TRBJ2-3 | - | - | TRBV7-6 | CASSLLSNPTDTQYF | TGTGCCAGCAGCTTACTGTCCAACCCCACAGATACGCAGTATTTT
TRBJ2-7 | TRBD1 | few | TRBV6-6 | CASTNPGQGLYSQYF | TGTGCCAGCACCAACCCCGGACAGGGCCTCTACTCGCAGTACTTC
TRBJ2-5 | TRBD2 | few | TRBV7-2 | CASSLGLADPQETQYF | TGTGCCAGCAGCTTGGGGCTAGCGGACCCCCAAGAGACCCAGTACTTC
TRBJ2-3 | - | - | TRBV13 | CASSSIPGDTQYF | TGTGCCAGCAGCTCGATTCCCGGAGATACGCAGTATTTT
TRBJ1-2 | - | - | TRBV20-1 | CSARDEYGYTF | TGCAGTGCTAGAGACGAGTATGGCTACACCTTC
TRBJ2-1 | TRBD2 | - | TRBV2 | CASIKSGSSYNEQFF | TGTGCCAGCATCAAAAGCGGGAGCTCCTACAATGAGCAGTTCTTC
TRBJ1-2 | - | - | TRBV27 | CASSRSLQGWHGYTF | TGTGCCAGCAGCCGATCCCTACAGGGTTGGCATGGCTACACCTTC
TRBJ1-1 | - | few | TRBV10-3 | CAISEWGGNTEAFF | TGTGCCATCAGTGAATGGGGAGGGAACACTGAAGCTTTCTTT
TRBJ2-3 | - | - | TRBV29-1 | CSVEGGSTDTQYF | TGTAGCGTTGAGGGGGGATCCACAGATACGCAGTATTTT
TRBJ2-1 | - | - | TRBV20-1 | CSARDQGGTHSYNEQFF | TGCAGTGCTAGAGATCAGGGTGGTACTCACTCCTACAATGAGCAGTTCTTC
TRBJ2-7 | TRBD2 | few | TRBV9 | CASSTGLATEQYF | TGTGCCAGCAGCACGGGACTAGCGACCGAGCAGTACTTC
TRBJ1-2 | - | - | TRBV30 | CAWSRPEQGRGGYTF | TGTGCCTGGAGTCGCCCTGAACAGGGACGAGGCGGCTACACCTTC
TRBJ1-2 | - | - | TRBV20-1 | CSARDRDLRGYTF | TGCAGTGCTAGAGATCGGGATCTACGTGGCTACACCTTC
TRBJ2-1 | - | - | TRBV12-3/TRBV12-4 | CASSLRLDNEQFF | TGTGCCAGCAGTTTAAGGCTTGACAATGAGCAGTTCTTC
TRBJ2-1 | - | few | TRBV7-2 | CASSLVPGTSYNEQFF | TGTGCCAGCAGCTTAGTCCCCGGGACTTCTTACAATGAGCAGTTCTTC
TRBJ2-5 | TRBD2 | - | TRBV5-1 | CASSNPLAGQETQYF | TGCGCCAGCAGCAACCCCCTAGCGGGGCAAGAGACCCAGTACTTC
TRBJ2-1 | TRBD1 | few | TRBV7-2 | CASSYTGVWSYNEQFF | TGTGCCAGCAGCTACACAGGGGTTTGGTCCTACAATGAGCAGTTCTTC
TRBJ2-7 | - | few | TRBV27 | CASSSLSSYEQYF | TGTGCCAGCAGTTCCTTGAGCTCCTACGAGCAGTACTTC
TRBJ1-2 | - | few | TRBV29-1 | CSVEDRKGYTF | TGCAGCGTTGAGGACCGGAAGGGCTACACCTTC
TRBJ2-1 | - | - | TRBV7-2 | CASSLALGGGSSYNERFF | TGTGCCAGCAGCTTAGCTCTAGGGGGAGGGAGCTCCTACAATGAGCGGTTCTTC
TRBJ2-1 | TRBD2 | - | TRBV18 | CASSPLVGLAGENEQFF | TGTGCCAGCTCACCACTTGTTGGGCTAGCGGGAGAAAATGAGCAGTTCTTC
TRBJ1-4 | - | few | TRBV14 | CASSPYPGTLGKELFF | TGTGCCAGCAGCCCTTACCCCGGGACCCTCGGGAAGGAACTGTTTTTT
TRBJ2-7 | TRBD2 | - | TRBV6-5 | CASSYSTGLAGGLDEQYF | TGTGCCAGCAGTTACTCGACGGGACTAGCGGGAGGGTTGGACGAGCAGTACTTC
TRBJ2-1 | - | - | TRBV5-1 | CASSLGLEYNEQFF | TGCGCCAGCAGCTTGGGACTAGAGTACAATGAGCAGTTCTTC
TRBJ2-7 | TRBD2 | few | TRBV29-1 | CGVVSPLGAGEQYF | TGCGGCGTTGTTTCCCCTCTGGGAGCGGGAGAGCAGTACTTC
TRBJ2-5 | - | few | TRBV14 | CASRKGGFTETQYF | TGTGCCAGCAGAAAGGGAGGTTTTACGGAGACCCAGTACTTC
TRBJ2-3 | TRBD1 | few | TRBV7-3 | CASSLDRGSDTQYF | TGTGCCAGCAGCTTAGACAGGGGATCAGATACGCAGTATTTT
TRBJ2-3 | - | few | TRBV7-3 | CASSLNTASTDTQYF | TGTGCCAGCAGCCTGAATACCGCTAGCACAGATACGCAGTATTTT
TRBJ2-1 | TRBD2 | - | TRBV4-2 | CASSQAEPRLATNNEQFF | TGTGCCAGCAGCCAAGCGGAGCCTAGACTAGCTACCAACAATGAGCAGTTCTTC
TRBJ2-1 | - | - | TRBV7-9 | CASSLAGAWNEQFF | TGTGCCAGCAGCTTGGCCGGGGCCTGGAATGAGCAGTTCTTC
TRBJ2-5 | - | many | TRBV9 | CASSLGHDQETQYF | TGTGCCAGCAGCCTTGGACATGACCAAGAGACCCAGTACTTC
TRBJ2-3 | - | - | TRBV12-3/TRBV12-4 | CASSFLWGLRSDTQYF | TGTGCCAGCAGTTTTCTCTGGGGGCTTCGAAGCGATACGCAGTATTTT
TRBJ2-3 | - | few | TRBV15 | CATSDPRGQGTDTQYF | TGTGCCACCAGCGACCCCAGGGGTCAGGGCACAGATACGCAGTATTTT
TRBJ2-3 | - | - | TRBV10-3 | CAIRGTGSTDTQYF | TGTGCCATCAGGGGTACAGGGTCCACAGATACGCAGTATTTT
TRBJ2-7 | TRBD2 | few | TRBV6-5 | CASSFLRGRSSYEQYF | TGTGCCAGCAGTTTTCTACGCGGGAGGTCTTCCTACGAGCAGTACTTC
TRBJ2-3 | TRBD2 | - | TRBV20-1 | CSALQRGGTDTQYF | TGCAGTGCTCTTCAGCGGGGCGGCACAGATACGCAGTATTTT
TRBJ2-5 | TRBD1 | few | TRBV6-5 | CASSRAGTGIETQYF | TGTGCCAGCAGTCGAGCCGGGACAGGTATTGAGACCCAGTACTTC